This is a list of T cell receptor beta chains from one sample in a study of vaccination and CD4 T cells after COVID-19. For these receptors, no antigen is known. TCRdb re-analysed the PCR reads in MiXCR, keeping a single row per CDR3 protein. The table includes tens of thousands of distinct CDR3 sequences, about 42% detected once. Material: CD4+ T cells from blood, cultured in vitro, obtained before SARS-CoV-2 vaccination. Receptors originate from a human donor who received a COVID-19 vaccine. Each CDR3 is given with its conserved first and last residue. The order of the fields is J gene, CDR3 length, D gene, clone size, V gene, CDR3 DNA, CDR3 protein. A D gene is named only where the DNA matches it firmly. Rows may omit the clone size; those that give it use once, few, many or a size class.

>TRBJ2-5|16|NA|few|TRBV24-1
TGTGCCACCAGTGATTTTCGCAGGGGAGTATCGGAGACCCAGTACTTC
CATSDFRRGVSETQYF
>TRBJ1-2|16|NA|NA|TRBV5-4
TGTGCCAGCAGCCTTGCTCCAACAGCCTCTAACTATGGCTACACCTTC
CASSLAPTASNYGYTF
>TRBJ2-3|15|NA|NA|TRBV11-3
TGTGCCAGCAGCCCGCGGGTGCCTAGCACAGATACGCAGTATTTT
CASSPRVPSTDTQYF
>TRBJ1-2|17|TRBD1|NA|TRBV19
TGTGCCAGCTATCACGAACAGGGGGCGTCGGCTAACTATGGCTACACCTTC
CASYHEQGASANYGYTF
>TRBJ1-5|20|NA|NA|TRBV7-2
TGTGCCAGCAGCCGGACAGATAAGGCCCCCTACATAGATAGCAATCAGCCCCAGCATTTT
CASSRTDKAPYIDSNQPQHF
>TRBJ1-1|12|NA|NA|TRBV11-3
TGTGCCAGCAGCTACGGCGTGGGGGAAGCTTTCTTT
CASSYGVGEAFF
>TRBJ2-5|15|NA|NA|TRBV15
TGTGCCACCAGCAGAGATCATGGCAGGGAAGAGACCCAGTACTTC
CATSRDHGREETQYF
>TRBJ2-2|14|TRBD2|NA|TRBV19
TGTGCCAGTGTAGCGGGGGGGCTGACCGGGGAGCTGTTTTTT
CASVAGGLTGELFF
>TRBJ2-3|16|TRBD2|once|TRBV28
TGTGCCAGCAGAAAGTTAGCGGGGGTGTCTGGAGATACGCAGTATTTT
CASRKLAGVSGDTQYF
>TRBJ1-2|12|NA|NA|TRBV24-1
TGTGCCACCAGTGATTTGTTCGGTGGCTACACCTTC
CATSDLFGGYTF
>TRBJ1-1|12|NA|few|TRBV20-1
TGCAGTGCTAGATCGGGGGCTCCTGAAGCTTTCTTT
CSARSGAPEAFF
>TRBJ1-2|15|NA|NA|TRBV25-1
TGTGCCAGCAGTGGTCAGGCCAGGGGCAACTATGGCTACACCTTC
CASSGQARGNYGYTF
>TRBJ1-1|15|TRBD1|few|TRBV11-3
TGTGCCAGCAGCAGACGGGACAGGGATTATACTGAAGCTTTCTTT
CASSRRDRDYTEAFF
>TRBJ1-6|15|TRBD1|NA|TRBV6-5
TGTGCCAGCAGTTACTCGGGACAGGGTGGATCACCCCTCCACTTT
CASSYSGQGGSPLHF
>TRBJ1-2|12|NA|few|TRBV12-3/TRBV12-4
TGTGCCAGCAGTACCCGGGACACAGGCTACACCTTC
CASSTRDTGYTF
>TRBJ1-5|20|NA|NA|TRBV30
TGTGCCTGGAGCCCATTCTCCAGGGACCGGTATGGATATGGCAATCAGCCCCAGCATTTT
CAWSPFSRDRYGYGNQPQHF
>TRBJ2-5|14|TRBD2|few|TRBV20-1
TGCAGTGCTCCTCCTAGCGGGGGGTCCATGGCCCAGTACTTC
CSAPPSGGSMAQYF
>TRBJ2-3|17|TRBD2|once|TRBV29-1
TGCAGCGTTGAACGGCCTGTGGGCCTAGCGGGCGGTGATACGCAGTATTTT
CSVERPVGLAGGDTQYF
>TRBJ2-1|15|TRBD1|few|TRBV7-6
TGTGCCAGCAGCTCCTCAGGGGGCCCCTACAATGAGCAGTTCTTC
CASSSSGGPYNEQFF
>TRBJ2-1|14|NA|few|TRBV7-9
TGTGCCAGCAGCGTCGGTCTTGGGGCAGAAGAGCAGTTCTTC
CASSVGLGAEEQFF
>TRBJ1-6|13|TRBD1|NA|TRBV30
TGTGCCTGGAGTGTACAGGGGAATTCACCCCTCCACTTT
CAWSVQGNSPLHF
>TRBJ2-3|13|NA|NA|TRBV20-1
TGCAGTGCTAGAGTAGGTGGCACAGATACGCAGTATTTT
CSARVGGTDTQYF
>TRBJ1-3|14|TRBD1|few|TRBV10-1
TGCGCCAGCAGTGGCCGGACAGGGGACCTTTCCATATATTTT
CASSGRTGDLSIYF
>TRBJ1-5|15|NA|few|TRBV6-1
TGTGCCACCGAAACCGGGGGATCTAGCAATCAGCCCCAGCATTTT
CATETGGSSNQPQHF
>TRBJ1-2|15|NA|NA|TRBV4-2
TGTGCCAGCAGCCAAGGTGCGGGGTCGGGCTATGGCTACACCTTC
CASSQGAGSGYGYTF
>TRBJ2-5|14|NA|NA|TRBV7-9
TGTGCCAGCAGCTTAGGCGCGGCAGGGGAGACCCAGTACTTC
CASSLGAAGETQYF
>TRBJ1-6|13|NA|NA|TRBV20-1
TGCAGTGCTAGAGTACAGGGAAGTTCACCCCTCCACTTT
CSARVQGSSPLHF
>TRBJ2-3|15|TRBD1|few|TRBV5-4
TGTGCCAGCAGTTTCGACAGGGTACTCACAGATACGCAGTATTTT
CASSFDRVLTDTQYF
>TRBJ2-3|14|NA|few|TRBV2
TGTGCCAGCAGCAAAGACAGGGAGGGAGATACGCAGTATTTT
CASSKDREGDTQYF
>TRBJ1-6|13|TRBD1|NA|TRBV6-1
TGTGCCAGCGGGGACAGGGTTAATTCACCCCTCCACTTT
CASGDRVNSPLHF
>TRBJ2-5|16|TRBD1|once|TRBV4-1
TGCGCCAGCAGCCAAGACCCCGGGACAGGGAGAGAGACCCAGTACTTC
CASSQDPGTGRETQYF
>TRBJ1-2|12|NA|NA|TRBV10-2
TGCGCCAGCAGTGTAGGGGGCTATGGCTACACCTTC
CASSVGGYGYTF
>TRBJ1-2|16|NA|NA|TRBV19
TGTGCCAGTAGTATGCTTCTGGCACCGGCCGCCTATGGCTACACCTTC
CASSMLLAPAAYGYTF
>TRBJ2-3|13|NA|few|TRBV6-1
TGTGCCAGCAGCCCCTCGTTTGCAGATACGCAGTATTTT
CASSPSFADTQYF
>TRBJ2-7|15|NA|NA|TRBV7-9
TGTGCCAGCAGCCCATACATCCAACAATACTACGAGCAGTACTTC
CASSPYIQQYYEQYF
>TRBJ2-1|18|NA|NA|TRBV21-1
TGTGCCAGCAGCAAAGCGCGGGGAGCGGGGGGGCCTAGGGATGAGCAGTTCTTC
CASSKARGAGGPRDEQFF
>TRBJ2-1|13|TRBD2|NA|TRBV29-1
TGCAGCGTTGAGGGACTAGCTGGCAATGAGCAGTTCTTC
CSVEGLAGNEQFF
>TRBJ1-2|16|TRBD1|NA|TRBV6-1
TGTGCCAGCAGTGTGCCCCGGACAGGGCCTAAGGATGGCTACACCTTC
CASSVPRTGPKDGYTF
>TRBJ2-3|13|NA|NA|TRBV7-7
TGTGCCAGCAGCTTAAGCCACACAGATACGCAGTATTTT
CASSLSHTDTQYF
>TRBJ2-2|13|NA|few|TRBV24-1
TGTGCCGCCGGCGGGGGCTACACCGGGGAGCTGTTTTTT
CAAGGGYTGELFF
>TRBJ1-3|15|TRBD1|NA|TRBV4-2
TGTGCCAGCAGCCAAGATAGGACAGGCGGAAACACCATATATTTT
CASSQDRTGGNTIYF
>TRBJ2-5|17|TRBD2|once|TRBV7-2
TGTGCCAGCAGATTTCGGGCTAGCGGCAATATGGAAGAGACCCAGTACTTC
CASRFRASGNMEETQYF
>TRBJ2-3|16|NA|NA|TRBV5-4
TGTGCCAGCAGCTTGGCACCCACGGGCCCCACAGATACGCAGTATTTT
CASSLAPTGPTDTQYF
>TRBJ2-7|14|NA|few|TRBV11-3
TGTGCCAGCAGCTTAGCACGGAACTCCTACGAGCAGTACTTC
CASSLARNSYEQYF
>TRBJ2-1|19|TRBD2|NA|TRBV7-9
TGTGCCAGCAGCCCTCCTCTCCCGGGACTATTACACTCCTACAATGAGCAGTTCTTC
CASSPPLPGLLHSYNEQFF
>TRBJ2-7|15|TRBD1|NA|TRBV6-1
TGTGCCAGCAGGGGGACAGGGGAGGTCTCCTACGAGCAGTACTTC
CASRGTGEVSYEQYF
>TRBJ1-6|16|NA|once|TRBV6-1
TGTGCCAGCAGGACAGCGGAAGGGAGGGACGATTCACCCCTCCACTTT
CASRTAEGRDDSPLHF
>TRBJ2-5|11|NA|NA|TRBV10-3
TGTGCCATCGGGACCCAAGAGACCCAGTACTTC
CAIGTQETQYF
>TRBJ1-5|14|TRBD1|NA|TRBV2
TGTGCCAGCAGTTCCCAGGGGGCGCACCAGCCCCAGCATTTT
CASSSQGAHQPQHF
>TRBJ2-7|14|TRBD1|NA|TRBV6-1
TGTGCCAGCAGTGACCGGGACAGGGTCAGCGAGCAGTACTTC
CASSDRDRVSEQYF
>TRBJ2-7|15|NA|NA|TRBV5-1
TGCGCCAGCAGCTACAACTCAGGGGGGTCTTACGAGCAGTACTTC
CASSYNSGGSYEQYF
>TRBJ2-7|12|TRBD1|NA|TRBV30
TGTGCCTCTGACAGGGGGCTCGACGAGCAGTACTTC
CASDRGLDEQYF